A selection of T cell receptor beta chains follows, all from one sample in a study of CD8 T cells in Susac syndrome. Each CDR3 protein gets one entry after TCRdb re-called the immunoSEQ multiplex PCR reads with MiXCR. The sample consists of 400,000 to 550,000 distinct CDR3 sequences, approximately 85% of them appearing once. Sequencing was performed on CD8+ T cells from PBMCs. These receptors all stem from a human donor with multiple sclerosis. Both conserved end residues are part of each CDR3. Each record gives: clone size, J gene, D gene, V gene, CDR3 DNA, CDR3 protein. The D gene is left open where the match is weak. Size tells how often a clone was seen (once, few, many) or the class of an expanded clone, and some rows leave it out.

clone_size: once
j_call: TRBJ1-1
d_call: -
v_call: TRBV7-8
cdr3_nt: TGTGCCAGCAGCTTAGACAGACACACTGAAGCTTTCTTT
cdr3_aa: CASSLDRHTEAFF

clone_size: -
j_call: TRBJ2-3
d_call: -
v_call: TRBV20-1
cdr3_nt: TGCAGTGCCCCGGTCCCCGCAGATACGCAGTATTTT
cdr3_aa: CSAPVPADTQYF

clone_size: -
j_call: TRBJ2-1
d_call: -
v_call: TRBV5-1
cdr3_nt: TGCGCCAGCAGCTTAACGATCCGGACAGCTCCCTACAATGAGCAGTTCTTC
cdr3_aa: CASSLTIRTAPYNEQFF

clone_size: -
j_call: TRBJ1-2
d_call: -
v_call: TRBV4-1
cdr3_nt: TGCGCCAGCAGCCAAGATCAGGGGAGCTACACCTTC
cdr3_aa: CASSQDQGSYTF

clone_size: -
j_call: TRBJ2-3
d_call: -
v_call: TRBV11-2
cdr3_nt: TGTGCCAGCCACCTGTGGGGTGCAGATACGCAGTATTTT
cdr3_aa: CASHLWGADTQYF

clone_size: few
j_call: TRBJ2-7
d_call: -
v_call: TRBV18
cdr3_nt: TGTGCCAGCTCACTCACCCTAGGATACGAGCAGTACTTC
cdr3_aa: CASSLTLGYEQYF

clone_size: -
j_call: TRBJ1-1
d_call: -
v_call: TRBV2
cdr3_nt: TGTGCCAGCAGTGTGGGTTTAGCAGCGGTGAACACTGAAGCTTTCTTT
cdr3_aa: CASSVGLAAVNTEAFF

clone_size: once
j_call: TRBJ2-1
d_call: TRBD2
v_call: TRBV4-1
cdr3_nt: TGCGCCAGCAGCCACGTACGGGGCGGGGGGGAAAGGCAGTTCTTC
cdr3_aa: CASSHVRGGGERQFF

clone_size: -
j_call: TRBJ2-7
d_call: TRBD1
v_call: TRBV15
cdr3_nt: TGTGCCACCAGCAGACTTTGGACAGGGGGTAACTCCGAGCAGTACTTC
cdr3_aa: CATSRLWTGGNSEQYF

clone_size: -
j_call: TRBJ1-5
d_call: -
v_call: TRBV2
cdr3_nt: TGTGCCAGCAGTGGCGGGGCGAATCAGCCCCAGCATTTT
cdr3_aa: CASSGGANQPQHF

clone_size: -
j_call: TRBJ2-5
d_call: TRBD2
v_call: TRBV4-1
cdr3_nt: TGCGCCAGCAGCCAAGATACATCCGGACTAGCGGGAGAGGCCCAGTACTTC
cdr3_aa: CASSQDTSGLAGEAQYF

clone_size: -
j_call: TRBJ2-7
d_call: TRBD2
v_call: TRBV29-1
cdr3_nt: TGCAGCGTTGTCAGCGGGATGGCCTACGAGCAGTACTTC
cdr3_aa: CSVVSGMAYEQYF

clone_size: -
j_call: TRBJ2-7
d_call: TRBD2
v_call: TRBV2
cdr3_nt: TGTGCCAGCGTGGGAGGGGAGCAGTACTTC
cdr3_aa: CASVGGEQYF

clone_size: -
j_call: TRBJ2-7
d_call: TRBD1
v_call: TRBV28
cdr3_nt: TGTGCCAGCAGTTTTTTCGGGACAGTGGAATACGAGCAGTACTTC
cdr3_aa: CASSFFGTVEYEQYF

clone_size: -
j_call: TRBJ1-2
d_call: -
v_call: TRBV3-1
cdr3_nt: TGTGCCAGCAGCAGCAGGAAGAGTCATGGCTACACCTTC
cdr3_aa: CASSSRKSHGYTF

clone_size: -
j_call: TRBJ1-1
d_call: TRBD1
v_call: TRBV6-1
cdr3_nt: TGTGCCAGCAGTGAAGGGACAGGGTACGAGGGGACTGAAGCTTTCTTT
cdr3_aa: CASSEGTGYEGTEAFF

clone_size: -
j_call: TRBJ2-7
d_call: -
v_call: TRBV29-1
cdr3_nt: TGCAGCGTTGAAGTCTTGGAAGGCGAGCAGTACTTC
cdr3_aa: CSVEVLEGEQYF

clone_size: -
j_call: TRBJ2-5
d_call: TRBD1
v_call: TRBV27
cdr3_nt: TGTGCCAGCAGGCCCTTGGGACAGGAAGAGACCCAGTACTTC
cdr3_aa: CASRPLGQEETQYF

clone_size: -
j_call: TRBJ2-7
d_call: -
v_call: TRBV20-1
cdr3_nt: TGCAGTGCTAGTCCATCGGGGGATGGCTACGAGCAGTACTTC
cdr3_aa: CSASPSGDGYEQYF

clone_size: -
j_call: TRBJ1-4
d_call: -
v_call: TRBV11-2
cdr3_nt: TGTGCCAGCAGCCTTCCAGGATTAACTAATGAAAAACTGTTTTTT
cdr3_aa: CASSLPGLTNEKLFF

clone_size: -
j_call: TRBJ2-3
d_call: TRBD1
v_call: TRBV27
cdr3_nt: TGTGCCAGCAGTTTATCGGGACAGGGGTTACCCTTCACTCCGTATTTT
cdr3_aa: CASSLSGQGLPFTPYF

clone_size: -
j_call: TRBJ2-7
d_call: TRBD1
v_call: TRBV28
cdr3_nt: TGTGCCAGCAGTTTATTCTCCGGGACAGAAGAGCAGTACTTC
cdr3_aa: CASSLFSGTEEQYF

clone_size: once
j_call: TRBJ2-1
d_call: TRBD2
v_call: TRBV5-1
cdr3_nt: TGCGCCAGCAGCTTGACTAGCGGGAGGGCAAGCTCCTACAATGAGCAGTTCTTC
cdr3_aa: CASSLTSGRASSYNEQFF

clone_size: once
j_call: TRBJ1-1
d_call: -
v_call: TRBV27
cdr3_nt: TGTGCCAGCCGTATGGTGGGGGGTATCGCTGAAGCTTTCTTT
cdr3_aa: CASRMVGGIAEAFF

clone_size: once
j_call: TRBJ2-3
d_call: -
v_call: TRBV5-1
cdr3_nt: TGCGCCAGCAGCTCTTCTACGGGGGTTCCGACAGATACGCAGTATTTT
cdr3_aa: CASSSSTGVPTDTQYF

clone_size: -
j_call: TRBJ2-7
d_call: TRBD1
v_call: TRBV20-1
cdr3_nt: TGCAGTGCTAGAGAACAGGGGGCTATCGACGAGCAGTACTTC
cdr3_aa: CSAREQGAIDEQYF

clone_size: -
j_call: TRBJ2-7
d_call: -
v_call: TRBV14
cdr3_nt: TGTGCCAGCAGCCCCCCGGGAGAGACCTACGAGCAGTACTTC
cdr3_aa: CASSPPGETYEQYF

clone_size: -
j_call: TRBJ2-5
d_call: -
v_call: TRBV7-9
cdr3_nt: TGTGCCAGCAGCTTAGGGGACTCCCCTGGAAAGACCCAGTACTTC
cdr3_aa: CASSLGDSPGKTQYF

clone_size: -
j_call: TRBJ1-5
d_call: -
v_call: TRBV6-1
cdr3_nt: TGTGCCAGCAGTGTAAGAGGGATAGGGGATCAGCCCCAGCATTTT
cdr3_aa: CASSVRGIGDQPQHF

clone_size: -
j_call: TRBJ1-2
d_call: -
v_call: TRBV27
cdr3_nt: TGTGCCAGCAGTCTCGACAGGATTGGCTACACCTTC
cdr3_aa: CASSLDRIGYTF

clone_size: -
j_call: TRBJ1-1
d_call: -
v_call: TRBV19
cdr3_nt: TGTGCCAGTTCAATCCCGGCCGGTAACACTGAAGCTTTCTTT
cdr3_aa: CASSIPAGNTEAFF

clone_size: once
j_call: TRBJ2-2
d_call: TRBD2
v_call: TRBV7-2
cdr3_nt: TGTGCCAGCAGCTTCACGACACTAGCGGCCATCACCGGGGAGCTGTTTTTT
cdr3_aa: CASSFTTLAAITGELFF

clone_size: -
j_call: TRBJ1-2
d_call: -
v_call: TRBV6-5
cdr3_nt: TGTGCCAGCAGATCAGGGGAAGACTATGGCTACACCTTC
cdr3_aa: CASRSGEDYGYTF

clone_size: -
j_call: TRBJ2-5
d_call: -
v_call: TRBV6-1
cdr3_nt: TGTGCCAGCAGTGTCTTTGTACAGGAGGGATTTGAGACCCAGTACTTC
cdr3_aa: CASSVFVQEGFETQYF

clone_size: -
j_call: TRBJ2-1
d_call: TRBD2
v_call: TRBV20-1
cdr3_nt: TGCAGTGCTAGGGCAATGGGACTAGCGGGAGAATTCAGTGAGCAGTTCTTC
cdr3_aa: CSARAMGLAGEFSEQFF

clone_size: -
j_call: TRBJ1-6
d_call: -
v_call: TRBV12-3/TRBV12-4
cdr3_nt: TGTGCCAGCAGTGAAGCGGGGGGCTCACCCCTCCACTTT
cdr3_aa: CASSEAGGSPLHF

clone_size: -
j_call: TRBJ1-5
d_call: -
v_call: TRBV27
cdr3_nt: TGTGCCAGCAGTTTTGGGGGACCGGGAGACGGTCAGCCCCAGCATTTT
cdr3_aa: CASSFGGPGDGQPQHF

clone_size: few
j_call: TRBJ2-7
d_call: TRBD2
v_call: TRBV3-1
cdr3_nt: TGTGCCAGCAGCCCAGGACTAGCGGGAGGCTCCTACGAGCAGTACTTC
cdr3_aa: CASSPGLAGGSYEQYF

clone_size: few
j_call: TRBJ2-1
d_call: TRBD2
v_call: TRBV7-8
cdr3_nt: TGTGCCAGCAGCGGGCTAGCGGGGGCGTACAATGAGCAGTTCTTC
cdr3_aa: CASSGLAGAYNEQFF

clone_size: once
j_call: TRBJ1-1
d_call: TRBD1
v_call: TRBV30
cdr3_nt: TGTGCCTGGAGTGATGACGACAGGGGAAGAACTGAAGCTTTCTTT
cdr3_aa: CAWSDDDRGRTEAFF

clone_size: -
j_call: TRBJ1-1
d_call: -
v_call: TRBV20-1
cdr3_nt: TGCAGCTCCCCTCCTTTTGGCACTGAAGCTTTCTTT
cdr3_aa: CSSPPFGTEAFF

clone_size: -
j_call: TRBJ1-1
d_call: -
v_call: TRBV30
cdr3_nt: TGTGCCTGGAGTGTTATCTATAACACTGAAGCTTTCTTT
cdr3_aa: CAWSVIYNTEAFF

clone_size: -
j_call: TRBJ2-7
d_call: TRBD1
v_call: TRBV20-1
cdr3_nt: TGCAGTGCTGGAGACAACAGGGGGACGGACTACGAGCAGTACTTC
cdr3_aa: CSAGDNRGTDYEQYF

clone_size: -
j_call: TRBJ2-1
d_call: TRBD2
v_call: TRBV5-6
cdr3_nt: TGTGCCAGCAGCTTGGGACTAGCGGGACACAATGAGCAGTTCTTC
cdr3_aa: CASSLGLAGHNEQFF

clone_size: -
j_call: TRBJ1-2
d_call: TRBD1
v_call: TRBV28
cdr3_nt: TGTGCCAGCAGACGGACAGGGGATGGTGGCTACACCTTC
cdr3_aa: CASRRTGDGGYTF

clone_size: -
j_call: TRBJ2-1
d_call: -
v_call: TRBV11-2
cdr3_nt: TGTGCCAGCAGCCCTGGGTATGACAATGAGCAGTTCTTC
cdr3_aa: CASSPGYDNEQFF

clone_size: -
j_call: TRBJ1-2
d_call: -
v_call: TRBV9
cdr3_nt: TGTGCCAGCAGCGAGGCGGGGGACTATGGCTACACCTTC
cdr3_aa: CASSEAGDYGYTF

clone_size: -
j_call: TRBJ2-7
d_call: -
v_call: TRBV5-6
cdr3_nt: TGTGCCAGCAGCTTCCAGGGAAACACCTACGAGCAGTACTTC
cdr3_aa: CASSFQGNTYEQYF

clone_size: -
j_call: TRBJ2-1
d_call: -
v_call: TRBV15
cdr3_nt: TGTGCCACCAGCAGGGGTTCCAATTCCTACAATGAGCAGTTCTTC
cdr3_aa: CATSRGSNSYNEQFF

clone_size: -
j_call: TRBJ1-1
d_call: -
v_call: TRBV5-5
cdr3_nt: TGTGCCAGCAGCTTGTTTATTGGTGACGACACTGAAGCTTTCTTT
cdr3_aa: CASSLFIGDDTEAFF

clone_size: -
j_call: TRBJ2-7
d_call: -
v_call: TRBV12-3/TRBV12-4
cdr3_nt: TGTGCCAGCAGTAATTTTAGCGACTCCCACGAGCAGTACTTC
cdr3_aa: CASSNFSDSHEQYF